Listed below are T cell receptor beta chains from one sample, sequenced in a study of tumor-infiltrating lymphocytes in oesophageal squamous cell carcinoma. TCRdb analysed the PCR reads with MiXCR anew, one entry per CDR3 protein. The table has about 14,000 distinct CDR3 sequences, around 50% seen once; the top ten hold around 13%. The sample taken for sequencing was blood. These receptors were collected from a male donor with esophageal squamous cell carcinoma. CDR3s include the opening cysteine and the closing phenylalanine or tryptophan. A D gene is named only where the DNA matches it firmly. Size values are once, few and many counts, or a class for expanded clones, and some rows have none.

few,TRBJ1-4,TRBV4-3,-,TGCGCCAGCAGCCACCAGGGTGGGCGGGAAAAACTGTTTTTT,CASSHQGGREKLFF
-,TRBJ2-7,TRBV6-2/TRBV6-3,TRBD2,TGTGCCAGCTGGAAGGGACTACTCTACGAGCAGTACTTC,CASWKGLLYEQYF
few,TRBJ2-7,TRBV7-6,-,TGTGCTAGCAGTCCCGGGGGCGGGAACCACGAGCAGTACTTC,CASSPGGGNHEQYF
-,TRBJ2-1,TRBV6-6,TRBD2,TGTGCCAGCAGTTACTCTAGGGGTAGCGGGAGTTCCTATGAGCAGTTCTTC,CASSYSRGSGSSYEQFF
many,TRBJ1-1,TRBV19,TRBD1,TGTGCCAGTAGTATGGGACAGGGTAGCACTGAAGCTTTCTTT,CASSMGQGSTEAFF
-,TRBJ2-5,TRBV7-9,TRBD2,TGTGCCAGCAGCGCGGGGGACCAAGAGACCCAGTACTTC,CASSAGDQETQYF
many,TRBJ1-6,TRBV27,-,TGTGCCAGCAGTCACAGTGGCGGAAAGGGAAGGGTTTCACCCCTCCACTTT,CASSHSGGKGRVSPLHF
many,TRBJ2-1,TRBV4-2,-,TGTGCCAGCAGCCAAGGGGATCCAAGCTCCTACAATGAGCAGTTCTTC,CASSQGDPSSYNEQFF
-,TRBJ2-7,TRBV28,-,TGTGCCAGCAGTTATACTTACTACGAGCAGTACTTC,CASSYTYYEQYF
-,TRBJ2-7,TRBV7-2,-,TGTGCCAGCAGCTACCACTACGAGCAGTACTTC,CASSYHYEQYF
-,TRBJ1-1,TRBV11-3,TRBD1,TGTGCCTGCCGGGACAGGGGGCCCTTCTCCTTTGAAGCTTTCTTT,CACRDRGPFSFEAFF
few,TRBJ1-2,TRBV10-2,TRBD1,TGCGCCAGCAAAAAACAGGGGGCGCGGGGCTATGGCTACACCTTC,CASKKQGARGYGYTF
many,TRBJ1-4,TRBV19,TRBD1,TGTGCCAGCCGGACAGGGGGGCCCAGGTTTGACGAAAAACTGTTTTTT,CASRTGGPRFDEKLFF
-,TRBJ2-6,TRBV11-2,-,TGTGCCAGCAGCTTAGTAGGCAGGGCCTCTGGGGCCAACGTCCTGACTTTC,CASSLVGRASGANVLTF
-,TRBJ2-3,TRBV6-1,TRBD2,TGTGCCAGCAGTTTAGCGGGACTTAGTCTTGGCACAGATACGCAGTATTTT,CASSLAGLSLGTDTQYF
-,TRBJ2-5,TRBV9,-,TGTGCCAGCAGCGTAGGGGGCCAGCAGGAGACCCAGTACTTC,CASSVGGQQETQYF
-,TRBJ2-1,TRBV5-6,-,TGTGCCAGCAGCTTGTGGGGCGACAATGAGCAGTTCTTC,CASSLWGDNEQFF
-,TRBJ2-5,TRBV20-1,TRBD2,TGCAGTGCTTCAAACGCGCGGGGGATTGAGACCCAGTACTTC,CSASNARGIETQYF
medium-sized,TRBJ2-5,TRBV7-9,-,TGTGCCAGCAGCTTCTTGTGGCGGGGACCCCAGGAGACCCAGTACTTC,CASSFLWRGPQETQYF
-,TRBJ2-7,TRBV7-6,-,TGTGCCAGCAGCTTAAAAGCGTACGAGCAGTACTTC,CASSLKAYEQYF
-,TRBJ2-7,TRBV7-6,-,TGTGCCAGCAGCCCTACAGGGCTCCACGAGCAGTACTTC,CASSPTGLHEQYF
-,TRBJ2-7,TRBV7-2,TRBD2,TGTGCCAGCAGGGTAGCGGGAGTGAGCTACGAGCAGTACTTC,CASRVAGVSYEQYF
-,TRBJ2-2,TRBV7-2,-,TGTGCCAGCAGCCCAGGCAGTTGGGCAGCGAACACCGGGGAGCTGTTTTTT,CASSPGSWAANTGELFF
many,TRBJ2-1,TRBV5-1,TRBD2,TGCGCCAGCAGCCCGCGGACTAGCGGGTCCTACAATGAGCAGTTCTTC,CASSPRTSGSYNEQFF
-,TRBJ2-7,TRBV7-8,-,TGTGCCAGCAGCTTAGCGGTTGACAGCTCCTACGAGCAGTACTTC,CASSLAVDSSYEQYF
-,TRBJ2-7,TRBV27,TRBD1,TGTGCCAGCGGACTCCGGGACAGGATTGTCTACGAGCAGTACTTC,CASGLRDRIVYEQYF
many,TRBJ2-5,TRBV5-1,TRBD1,TGCGCCAGCAGCTTCATGACAGGGACGGAGACCCAGTACTTC,CASSFMTGTETQYF
many,TRBJ2-7,TRBV27,-,TGTGCCAGCAGTCCACCTGGACCTGAAAGCTCCTACGAGCAGTACTTC,CASSPPGPESSYEQYF